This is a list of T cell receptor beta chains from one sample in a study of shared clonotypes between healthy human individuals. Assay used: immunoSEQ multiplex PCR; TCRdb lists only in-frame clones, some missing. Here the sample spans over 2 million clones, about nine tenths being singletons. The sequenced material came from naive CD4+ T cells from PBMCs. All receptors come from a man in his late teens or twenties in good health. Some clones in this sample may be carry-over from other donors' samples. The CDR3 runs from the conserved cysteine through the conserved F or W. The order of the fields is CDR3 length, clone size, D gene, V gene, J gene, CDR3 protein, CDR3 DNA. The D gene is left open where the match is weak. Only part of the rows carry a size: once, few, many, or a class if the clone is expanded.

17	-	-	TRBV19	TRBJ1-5	CASSITRTQYSNQPQHF	TGTGCCAGTAGTATCACTCGGACGCAGTATAGCAATCAGCCCCAGCATTTT
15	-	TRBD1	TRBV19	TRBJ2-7	CASSRRQGLSYEQYF	TGTGCCAGTAGTAGGAGACAGGGGCTCTCCTACGAGCAGTACTTC
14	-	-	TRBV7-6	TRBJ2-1	CASSRSRDSNEQFF	TGTGCCAGCAGCCGGTCGCGGGACAGCAATGAGCAGTTCTTC
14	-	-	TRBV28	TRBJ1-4	CASSLQGVFEKLFF	TGTGCCAGCAGCCTCCAGGGAGTGTTTGAAAAACTGTTTTTT
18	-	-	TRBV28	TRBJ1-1	CASSLGTHRYLMNTEAFF	TGTGCCAGCAGTTTGGGCACTCACAGGTACCTCATGAACACTGAAGCTTTCTTT
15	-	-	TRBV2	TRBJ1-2	CASSERDGPNYGYTF	TGTGCCAGCAGTGAAAGGGATGGGCCGAATTATGGCTACACCTTC
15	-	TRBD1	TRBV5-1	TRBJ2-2	CASSLGQGIPGELFF	TGCGCCAGCAGCCTCGGACAGGGCATACCCGGGGAGCTGTTTTTT
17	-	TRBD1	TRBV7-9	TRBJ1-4	CASSSSTGGFYHEKLFF	TGTGCCAGCAGCTCTTCTACAGGGGGCTTTTATCACGAAAAACTGTTTTTT
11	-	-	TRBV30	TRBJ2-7	CAWSLTYEQYF	TGTGCCTGGAGTTTAACCTACGAGCAGTACTTC
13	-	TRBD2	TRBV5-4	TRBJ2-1	CASASGSRNEQFF	TGTGCCAGCGCGAGCGGGAGTCGAAATGAGCAGTTCTTC
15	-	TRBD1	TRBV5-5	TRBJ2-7	CASSSGTGGSEGQYF	TGTGCCAGCAGCTCCGGGACAGGGGGCTCGGAAGGGCAGTACTTC
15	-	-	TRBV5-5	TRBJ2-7	CASSLIVGSAYEQYF	TGTGCCAGCAGCTTGATCGTGGGATCCGCCTACGAGCAGTACTTC
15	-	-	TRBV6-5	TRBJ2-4	CASREGGLAKNIQYF	TGTGCCAGCAGAGAGGGGGGCCTTGCCAAAAACATTCAGTACTTC
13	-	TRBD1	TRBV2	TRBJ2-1	CASNPQGTDEQFF	TGTGCCAGCAATCCACAGGGGACGGATGAGCAGTTCTTC
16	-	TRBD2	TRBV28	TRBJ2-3	CASSSPGGLGTDTQYF	TGTGCCAGCAGCTCCCCGGGGGGACTAGGCACAGATACGCAGTATTTT
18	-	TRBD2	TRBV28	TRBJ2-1	CASSLAGTSGRALDEQFF	TGTGCCAGCAGTTTGGCCGGGACTAGCGGGAGGGCCTTGGATGAGCAGTTCTTC
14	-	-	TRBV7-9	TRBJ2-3	CASSLDNVAGTQYF	TGTGCCAGCAGCTTAGATAATGTGGCAGGTACGCAGTATTTT
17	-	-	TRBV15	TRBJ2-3	CATSRSPGSLGTDTQYF	TGTGCCACCAGCAGGTCGCCGGGGTCTCTCGGCACAGATACGCAGTATTTT
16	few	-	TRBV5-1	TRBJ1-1	CASSLRWGLLNTEAFF	TGCGCCAGCAGCTTGAGATGGGGACTCTTGAACACTGAAGCTTTCTTT
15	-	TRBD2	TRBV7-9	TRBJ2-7	CASSLGLAEPYEQYF	TGTGCCAGCAGCCTCGGACTAGCGGAACCCTACGAGCAGTACTTC
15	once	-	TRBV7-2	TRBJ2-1	CASSLRDRDYNEQFF	TGTGCCAGCAGCTTACGCGACCGGGACTACAATGAGCAGTTCTTC
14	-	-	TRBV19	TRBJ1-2	CASKEGQANYGYTF	TGTGCCAGTAAGGAGGGGCAAGCTAACTATGGCTACACCTTC
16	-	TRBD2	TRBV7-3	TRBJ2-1	CASSLSGTSGLNEQFF	TGTGCCAGCAGCTTATCTGGGACTAGCGGACTAAATGAGCAGTTCTTC
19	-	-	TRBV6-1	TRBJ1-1	CASSEPEGFATAKSSEAFF	TGTGCCAGCAGTGAACCCGAAGGGTTCGCGACGGCGAAATCTAGTGAAGCTTTCTTT
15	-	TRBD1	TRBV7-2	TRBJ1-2	CASSGLGQNNYGYTF	TGTGCCAGCAGCGGATTGGGACAGAATAACTATGGCTACACCTTC
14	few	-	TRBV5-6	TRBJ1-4	CASSFRAPGEKLFF	TGTGCCAGCAGCTTCAGGGCGCCGGGTGAAAAACTGTTTTTT
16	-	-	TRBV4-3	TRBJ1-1	CASSQATGTMNTEAFF	TGCGCCAGCAGCCAAGCGACGGGGACCATGAACACTGAAGCTTTCTTT
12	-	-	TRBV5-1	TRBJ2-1	CASSLGLGEQFF	TGCGCCAGCAGCTTGGGTCTAGGTGAGCAGTTCTTC
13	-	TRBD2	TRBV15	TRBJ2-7	CATSNRAGSEQYF	TGTGCCACCAGTAATAGAGCGGGAAGCGAGCAGTACTTC
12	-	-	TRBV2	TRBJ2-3	CASTAYTDTQYF	TGTGCCAGCACCGCTTACACAGATACGCAGTATTTT
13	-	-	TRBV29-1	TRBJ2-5	CSVEPPSGETQYF	TGCAGCGTTGAACCTCCTTCGGGGGAGACCCAGTACTTC